This T cell receptor (beta chain) was retrieved from a study of identical twins. Overall study findings and caveats: Weaker excess sharing between twins was seen in beta out-of-frame sequences.

V shed 2 bases, J shed 10 bases, and the junction held 9 bases outside the gene matches. Per germline, CDR1 DFQATT and CDR2 SNEGSKA (reference sequence). This CDR3 comprises 15 residues. TCRdb fed the 5' RACE reads into MiXCR, producing one record per CDR3 protein. The data show more than 350,000 distinct CDR3 sequences, 9% to 10% seen once. This clonotype was seen ten or more times. What it binds is unknown. The sequence was obtained from a woman between 50 and 59 years old in good health. The chain joins TRBV20-1 to TRBJ2-2, with 11 bases aligning to TRBD1. The sequencing input was naive T cells sorted from blood. CDR3 protein: CSARPDRGRSEELFF. CDR3 DNA sequence: TGCAGTGCTAGACCGGACAGGGGGCGGTCCGAGGAGCTGTTTTTT.